This T cell receptor (beta chain) was sequenced during a study of blood T cell repertoires in COVID-19. Study as a whole: The United States, Italy and Spain provided the acute and convalescent COVID-19 samples. Sources were T cells, B-cell-depleted T cells, or PBMCs; the material itself was cDNA or gDNA.

The germline gives CDR1 MDHEN, CDR2 SYDVKM. Between the trimmed V and J ends, which lost 5 bases and 8 bases, there was a span of 14 bases. The CDR3 length is 13 residues. Original processing methods: Cell counts per sample came from amplifying reference gene primers. The data were produced by immunoSEQ multiplex PCR, yet TCRdb's version contains in-frame clones alone and is incomplete. V and J calls and clone size follow that table, whereas D and trimming were derived from the DNA. The sample contains about 220,000 clones, 82% of which appear only once. The specimen was peripheral blood. This TCR came from a woman between 65 and 79 years old with COVID-19, enrolled during active disease. The chain is built from TRBV28 and TRBJ2-3; D gene uncertain. The CDR3 nucleotides are TGTGCCAGCAGTGGAACTACCCCCGGTACGCAGTATTTT. Its translation: CASSGTTPGTQYF.